This TCR beta chain came from a study of T cells in Graves' hyperthyroidism and ophthalmopathy. It was RNA transcripts that yielded the amplified TCR beta CDR3 regions. The HTBI set primed first-round TCR CDR3 RT-PCR. Each CDR3 protein gets one entry after TCRdb re-called the multiplex PCR reads with MiXCR. The data hold 300,000 to 450,000 distinct CDR3 sequences, with 15% observed a single time. This CDR3 is 17 amino acids long. From germline, CDR1 is DFQATT and CDR2 SNEGSKA (reference sequence). Germline trimming cut 0 bases from V and 8 bases from J; bases unmatched to any gene: 14. Researchers defined stable Graves' hyperthyroidism as no ophthalmopathy progression within 18 months. The study excluded patients with uncontrolled infection, other autoimmune disease, pregnancy or lactation. Overall study findings and caveats: A 13 V-J signature model discriminated ophthalmopathy versus stable hyperthyroidism. Most clonotypes that expanded in the thyroid above 0.001 also showed up in blood.

A remark on this clonotype: Its antigen is not identified.

The chain is built from TRBV20-1 and TRBJ2-1; 9 bases fit TRBD1. This TCR came from a woman in her twenties or thirties with Graves' hyperthyroidism. Specimen: blood. CDR3 amino acids: CSARDYKRGQGADEQFF. The CDR3 DNA is TGCAGTGCTAGAGACTACAAAAGGGGACAGGGTGCCGATGAGCAGTTCTTC.